The rows below give T cell receptor beta chains drawn from one sample of a study of T cells in Graves' hyperthyroidism and ophthalmopathy. MiXCR, applied by TCRdb to the multiplex PCR reads, yields one record per CDR3 protein. The sample has hundreds of thousands of distinct CDR3 sequences, roughly a sixth seen once; the top ten hold 18%. The sample consisted of blood. The source of these receptors is a woman aged 18-35 years with Graves' hyperthyroidism. Each CDR3 is given with its conserved first and last residue. The D gene is left open where the match is weak.

D gene: .
J gene: TRBJ1-2
CDR3 length: 14
V gene: TRBV4-1
CDR3 protein: CASSQAGLFYGYTF

D gene: .
J gene: TRBJ1-4
CDR3 length: 15
V gene: TRBV3-1
CDR3 protein: CASSHTEGSNEKLFF

D gene: TRBD1
J gene: TRBJ2-4
CDR3 length: 13
V gene: TRBV7-9
CDR3 protein: CASSLVGETGKYF

D gene: .
J gene: TRBJ2-3
CDR3 length: 14
V gene: TRBV24-1
CDR3 protein: CATSDSGFTDTQYF

D gene: TRBD2
J gene: TRBJ2-1
CDR3 length: 18
V gene: TRBV3-1
CDR3 protein: CASSPSVRLAGGVKEQFF

D gene: TRBD2
J gene: TRBJ2-1
CDR3 length: 16
V gene: TRBV11-2
CDR3 protein: CASSLRSPSGSIEQFF

D gene: TRBD2
J gene: TRBJ2-3
CDR3 length: 19
V gene: TRBV7-2
CDR3 protein: CASSLLGLAGGSRTDTQYF

D gene: .
J gene: TRBJ2-7
CDR3 length: 15
V gene: TRBV2
CDR3 protein: CASSEAPGESYEQYF

D gene: TRBD2
J gene: TRBJ2-5
CDR3 length: 14
V gene: TRBV6-1
CDR3 protein: CASMLAGDQETQYF

D gene: TRBD2
J gene: TRBJ2-3
CDR3 length: 17
V gene: TRBV3-1
CDR3 protein: CASSQDVAGGRPDTQYF

D gene: .
J gene: TRBJ1-6
CDR3 length: 15
V gene: TRBV5-1
CDR3 protein: CASSLAGVGRSPLHF

D gene: .
J gene: TRBJ2-2
CDR3 length: 13
V gene: TRBV2
CDR3 protein: CASSVGATGELFF

D gene: TRBD1
J gene: TRBJ1-5
CDR3 length: 15
V gene: TRBV4-3
CDR3 protein: CASSQDTGASQPQHF

D gene: .
J gene: TRBJ2-7
CDR3 length: 12
V gene: TRBV6-2/TRBV6-3
CDR3 protein: CARARLRRKQYF

D gene: TRBD2
J gene: TRBJ2-7
CDR3 length: 14
V gene: TRBV20-1
CDR3 protein: CSASGRHREGEQYF

D gene: .
J gene: TRBJ1-1
CDR3 length: 15
V gene: TRBV19
CDR3 protein: CASSSAGRGAKGAFF

D gene: TRBD2
J gene: TRBJ2-3
CDR3 length: 15
V gene: TRBV3-1
CDR3 protein: CASSRLIAGTDTQYF

D gene: .
J gene: TRBJ2-2
CDR3 length: 15
V gene: TRBV12-3/TRBV12-4
CDR3 protein: CASSFAGKNTGELFF

D gene: .
J gene: TRBJ1-5
CDR3 length: 15
V gene: TRBV5-1
CDR3 protein: CASSLVTGPDQPQHF

D gene: TRBD1
J gene: TRBJ1-4
CDR3 length: 14
V gene: TRBV12-3/TRBV12-4
CDR3 protein: CASEDRGLDEKLFF

D gene: .
J gene: TRBJ2-5
CDR3 length: 13
V gene: TRBV6-2/TRBV6-3
CDR3 protein: CASRDVHQETQYF

D gene: .
J gene: TRBJ2-7
CDR3 length: 14
V gene: TRBV7-2
CDR3 protein: CASSLARGTGEQYF

D gene: TRBD1
J gene: TRBJ2-7
CDR3 length: 15
V gene: TRBV4-2
CDR3 protein: CASSQDGTAPYEQYF

D gene: .
J gene: TRBJ1-6
CDR3 length: 16
V gene: TRBV2
CDR3 protein: CASSEAQGIGNSPLHF

D gene: TRBD2
J gene: TRBJ2-3
CDR3 length: 18
V gene: TRBV19
CDR3 protein: CASSRALAGFSSTDTQYF

D gene: TRBD1
J gene: TRBJ1-5
CDR3 length: 15
V gene: TRBV2
CDR3 protein: CASSGTGHSNQPQHF